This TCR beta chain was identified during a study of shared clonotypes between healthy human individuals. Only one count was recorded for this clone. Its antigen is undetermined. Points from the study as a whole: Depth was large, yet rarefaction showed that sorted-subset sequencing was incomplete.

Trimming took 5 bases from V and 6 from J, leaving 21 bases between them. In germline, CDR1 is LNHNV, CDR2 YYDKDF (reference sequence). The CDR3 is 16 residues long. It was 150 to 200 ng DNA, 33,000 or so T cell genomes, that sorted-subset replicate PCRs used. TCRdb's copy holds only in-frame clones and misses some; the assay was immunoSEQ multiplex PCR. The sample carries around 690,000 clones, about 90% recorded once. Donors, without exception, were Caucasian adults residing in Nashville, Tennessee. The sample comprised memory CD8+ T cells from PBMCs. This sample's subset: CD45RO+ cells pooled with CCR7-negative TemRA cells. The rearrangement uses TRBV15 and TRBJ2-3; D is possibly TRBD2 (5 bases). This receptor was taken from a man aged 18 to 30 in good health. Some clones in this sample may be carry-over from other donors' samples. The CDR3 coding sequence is TGTGCCACCAGCGGAGGCCAGTCACGACTTTCGGATACGCAGTATTTT. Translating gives CATSGGQSRLSDTQYF.